The 8 T cell receptor beta chains below were found in one sample sequenced in a study of CD8 T cells in Susac syndrome (dated by TCRdb to the late 2010s). The library was built by means of the immunoSEQ multiplex PCR assay. RNA was extracted using the RNeasy kit, and roughly 0.5 to 1 microgram was reverse transcribed with random hexamers. TCRdb handled the public reads itself, with Q25 trimming in fastp and clone calling in MiXCR, and kept productive beta chains. All rows with the same CDR3 protein become a single entry with the most common DNA and genes. The sample table contains about 290,000 distinct CDR3 sequences; only one count was recorded for approximately 85% of them. The ten largest account for around 0.22% of the sample. Sequencing was performed on CD8+ T cells from PBMCs. All receptors come from a human donor with multiple sclerosis.

The chain uses TRBV7-2 and TRBJ1-1; no firm D call. V gave up 1 base and J gave up 1 base, with 13 bases separating them. Germline V gene sequence: CDR1 SGHTA, CDR2 FQGNSA. The CDR3 has 16 residues. This CDR3 is CASSLDPREWNTEAFF. The CDR3 DNA reads TGTGCCAGCAGCTTAGATCCGAGGGAGTGGAACACTGAAGCTTTCTTT.

This chain uses TRBV12-3 or TRBV12-4 with TRBJ1-2, with 12 bases matching TRBD1. The CDR3 runs 15 residues. The junction had 6 bases not matched to a gene; V was cut back by 6 bases and J by 4 bases. CDR3 region: CASRGQGAMLYGYTF. In DNA form, the CDR3 reads TGTGCCAGCAGGGGACAGGGGGCGATGCTCTATGGCTACACCTTC.

This rearrangement joins TRBV28 to TRBJ2-5; 9 positions match TRBD2. J gave up 10 bases and V 7 bases, and 16 bases lay outside the gene matches. Germline V CDR1 and CDR2: MDHEN, SYDVKM. The CDR3 loop spans 15 amino acids. The CDR3 protein is CASNPTSGSLFYQYF. The CDR3 coding sequence is TGTGCCAGCAACCCAACTAGCGGGTCTCTTTTTTACCAGTACTTC.

This rearrangement joins TRBV28 to TRBJ2-3; D gene unclear. V lost 2 bases and J lost 5, with 17 bases in between. The CDR3 has 16 residues. The germline V gene has CDR1 MDHEN and CDR2 SYDVKM. The CDR3: CASSLPDRRQGDTQYF. The CDR3 bases are TGTGCCAGCAGTTTACCGGACCGCCGACAAGGAGATACGCAGTATTTT.

This clonotype was counted a single time. The rearrangement uses TRBV4-3 and TRBJ2-1; 9 bases fit TRBD1. After removal of 4 bases from V and 13 bases from J, the junction contained 14 bases not matched to a gene. CDR1 is LGHNA, CDR2 YSLEER, per germline. The CDR3 has 15 amino acids. The CDR3 is CASSPTGGAGGGQFF. The CDR3, as DNA: TGCGCCAGCAGCCCCACAGGGGGCGCAGGGGGGGGACAGTTCTTC.

The rearrangement joins TRBV12-3 or TRBV12-4 to TRBJ1-5, with no clear D. The CDR3 has 16 residues. Trimming stripped 6 bases from V and 5 bases from J, with 20 bases between. The CDR3 here is CASSPSGAHQDQPQHF. The CDR3, as DNA: TGTGCCAGCAGCCCCTCGGGCGCCCACCAGGATCAGCCCCAGCATTTT.

The chain couples TRBV6-2 or TRBV6-3 to TRBJ1-5, with 9 bases identical to TRBD1. The CDR3 is made up of 15 amino acids. V lost 5 bases to trimming and J lost 5 bases; unmatched junction nucleotides: 7. CDR1 is MNHEY and CDR2 is SVGEGT in the germline V gene. The CDR3 sequence is CASSDRDRVYQPQHF. The CDR3 bases are TGTGCCAGCAGTGACCGGGACAGGGTCTATCAGCCCCAGCATTTT.

This clonotype was seen once. The chain has TRBV23-1 and TRBJ2-4, with a weak D call TRBD2 (5 bases). TRBV23-1 is identified as an open reading frame with a role that is uncertain. The CDR3 extends over 16 amino acids. V gave up 7 bases and J gave up 6 bases, with 22 bases separating them. Here the CDR3 reads CASTDGRGPDGNIQYF. CDR3 bases: TGCGCCAGCACTGATGGGCGCGGGCCGGACGGAAACATTCAGTACTTC.